This T cell receptor beta chain was sequenced for a study of cytomegalovirus exposure and HLA in healthy donors. The PCR made use of 60 Vbeta and 13 Jbeta primers. Profiled with immunoSEQ multiplex PCR; TCRdb holds only in-frame clones, not every one. The profile shows 200,000 or so clones, about four fifths of them singletons. J was trimmed by 4 bases and V by 5 bases; bases with no gene match: 8. Germline V gives CDR1 SGHDT, CDR2 YYEEEE. This CDR3 has 15 residues. The receptor was derived from a woman aged 25-40 years in good health and CMV-seropositive. The sample consisted of PBMCs. This chain connects TRBV5-6 to TRBJ2-1, with 8 positions matching TRBD1. This CDR3 is CASSNQGAIYNEQFF. As DNA, the CDR3 is TGTGCCAGCAGTAACCAGGGGGCGATTTACAATGAGCAGTTCTTC.